This TCR beta chain appears in the sequencing data of a study of tumor and adjacent non-tumor tissue in lung cancer (dated by TCRdb to 2016 to 2019). Background on the whole study: Of the cohort, some 12 patients had adenocarcinoma, 2 had squamous cell carcinoma and 1 had small cell lung cancer. Among the 15 or so patients, ages ranged from roughly 30 to 85 years, around 10 were men and 5 were women, and disease was TNM stage I to III. Sequencing generated a total of 95 million to 150 million productive TCRbeta reads, averaging around 4.2 million reads per sample. Bulk TCRbeta repertoires were compared between lung tumor tissue and matched distant non-tumor lung tissue obtained from 15 lung cancer patients. For each patient, one tumor sample and one normal lung sample were taken, giving under 35 paired specimens that underwent TCRbeta CDR3 sequencing.

The paper as a whole reports these results and caveats: Peripheral blood was not sequenced, so blood TCRbeta repertoires in these lung cancer patients were not examined. TCR diversity was significantly higher in younger patients, and greater tumor TCR diversity was associated with shorter overall survival and shorter disease-free survival. Neither the sequencing platform nor unique molecular identifiers are mentioned in the methods. A significantly larger cumulative share of the repertoire was made up by the top 100 clones in normal lung than in tumor tissue. Only about 15 patients were included in the cohort, and the need for larger samples and more detailed clinical data was noted by the authors. Significantly higher TCR diversity (inverse Simpson) was observed in tumor tissue than in normal lung tissue (around 450 vs 150, P = 0.0075, Mann-Whitney U test).

RNA was extracted from bulk unsorted tissue and checked for quality with a NanoDrop ND-1000 and an Agilent 2100. Newly diagnosed lung cancer patients without prior chemotherapy who had been admitted for thoracic surgery in China between August and November 2014 were enrolled as donors. The study excluded patients who had received radiotherapy or chemotherapy before or who had another cancer at the same time. Pieces of surgical tissue measuring roughly 1-2.3 cm3 were kept in RNAlater solution and stored at -80 degrees C until use. As encoded in the germline V gene, CDR1 is MGHDK while CDR2 is SYGVNS. Reading from cysteine to phenylalanine, the CDR3 counts 15 amino acids. Just the 45-base CDR3 DNA is kept, in frame starting at base 1. Libraries were prepared through multiplex PCR. The sequencing machine was an Illumina HiSeq 2500. TCRbeta libraries were constructed through three rounds of nested PCR with primers (Table S4) according to protocols modified from ARM-PCR. Before sequencing, PCR products of 200-500 bp were excised from the gel and purified with the QIAquick gel extraction kit. Processing in the source paper ran as follows. Reads were cleaned using Trimmomatic, were merged into complete CDR3 sequences using FLASH, and were assigned to V(D)J germline segments using MiTCR. Clonal diversity was calculated as the inverse Simpson's index using VDJtools. Productive reads were defined as in-frame sequences without a premature stop codon. TCRdb trimmed public reads at Q25 via fastp, called clones via MiXCR and kept in-frame beta chains. Each entry merges the rows of one CDR3 protein and shows their most common DNA and genes. In this record, the V and J calls reflect TCRdb's handling and not the investigators' own analysis. The sample table records about 76,000 distinct CDR3 sequences; approximately 71% of these occur just once. The ten largest make up around 12% of the sample.

Concerning this clonotype: The antigen it recognizes is unknown. Since a much larger clone is just one base distant, this may be a read error.

The chain links TRBV25-1 with TRBJ2-5, with a tentative D gene TRBD1 over 5 matching bases. This clonotype was obtained from a woman aged 65 to 85 with non-small cell lung cancer. Sequenced sample: lung tumor tissue. Here the CDR3 is given as CARSDQASSGRTQYF. The sequenced DNA is TGTGCCAGAAGTGATCAAGCGTCTTCAGGGCGGACCCAGTACTTC.